This T cell receptor (beta chain) was sequenced for a study of shared clonotypes between healthy human individuals. The germline V gene has CDR1 MNHEY and CDR2 SMNVEV (reference sequence). V shed 9 bases, J shed 5 bases, and the junction held 2 bases outside the gene matches. The CDR3 has 11 residues. Sequencing used immunoSEQ multiplex PCR; TCRdb keeps in-frame clones, though not all of them. The sample comprises more than 150,000 clones, approximately 95% of which are singletons, and around 0.067% rests with the top ten. The chain has TRBV27 and TRBJ2-5; 8 nucleotides align to TRBD2. This TCR was sampled from a woman aged 30 to 39 in good health. Material for sequencing was naive CD4+ T cells sorted from blood. The subset here: CD45RA+ positively selected. The DNA of the CDR3 is TGTGCCAGTCGACTAGCGGAGACCCAGTACTTC. Its translation is CASRLAETQYF.